This is a list of T cell receptor beta chains from one sample in a study of T cells after yellow fever vaccination. Using its own MiXCR run on the 5' RACE reads, TCRdb lists one record per CDR3 protein. There are hundreds of thousands of distinct CDR3 sequences in the sample; approximately 12% occur only once, and 3.2% lies in the top ten. This sample comprised CD4+ T cells sorted from PBMCs, obtained 15 days after the yellow fever booster vaccination. These receptor sequences come from a man younger than 35 who received the YFV17D yellow fever vaccine. The conserved cysteine and the conserved F or W are not part of the CDR3 here.

V	J	CDR3
TRBV4-3	TRBJ2-1	ASSQEKAGGAWQF
TRBV10-2	TRBJ1-5	ASSPERDQPQH
TRBV25-1	TRBJ2-7	ASSGGQGGYEQY
TRBV4-1	TRBJ2-7	ASSHSPGTGDYEQY
TRBV5-1	TRBJ1-2	ASSSTSNYGYT
TRBV6-5	TRBJ1-2	ASNAGNLAYGYT
TRBV9	TRBJ1-2	ASSVSPDSGQGYT
TRBV27	TRBJ1-1	ASKGTGIEAF
TRBV7-7	TRBJ2-5	ASSLDSVGGVETQY
TRBV29-1	TRBJ2-3	SVGVWDTQY
TRBV5-1	TRBJ2-5	ASSPSDGELETQY
TRBV5-1	TRBJ2-3	ASSLGGQEDTQY
TRBV5-1	TRBJ2-1	ASSPGVSSYNEQF
TRBV6-2/TRBV6-3	TRBJ1-2	ASRDRGRRGYT
TRBV12-3/TRBV12-4	TRBJ1-5	ASSWGNNQPQH
TRBV28	TRBJ1-2	ASSLTIFPRGEEGYT
TRBV4-2	TRBJ1-5	ASSQDYNQPQH
TRBV20-1	TRBJ1-4	SARQGANEKLF
TRBV20-1	TRBJ2-5	SARAAGGVGETQY
TRBV6-5	TRBJ1-1	ASSYRDGNTEAF
TRBV20-1	TRBJ1-3	SASQGAGGNTIY
TRBV3-1	TRBJ2-4	ASSQVRGLAKNIQY
TRBV11-3	TRBJ2-2	ASSTRENTGELF
TRBV12-3/TRBV12-4	TRBJ2-1	ASSFGTGGNEQF
TRBV12-3/TRBV12-4	TRBJ2-1	ASSLKGRTYNEQF
TRBV7-2	TRBJ2-3	ASSSQTVGGTDTQY
TRBV20-1	TRBJ1-4	SALSYGTGGNEKLF
TRBV7-8	TRBJ2-1	ASSLLETGQF
TRBV10-3	TRBJ2-2	AIREGSGELF
TRBV9	TRBJ2-2	ASSPHTGELF
TRBV7-2	TRBJ2-1	ASRGNEQF
TRBV6-2/TRBV6-3	TRBJ1-2	ASSPRGGGYGYT
TRBV30	TRBJ1-1	AWSRQDTEAF
TRBV6-1	TRBJ2-7	ASSAGGRYEQY
TRBV10-3	TRBJ2-3	AISESTDTQY
TRBV4-2	TRBJ2-2	ASSRRQRGATNTGELF
TRBV20-1	TRBJ2-7	SARDVVGSYEQY
TRBV5-1	TRBJ2-2	ASSLEAVSNTGELF
TRBV15	TRBJ2-5	AVRGGLQETQY
TRBV14	TRBJ2-2	ASSQVYTGELF
TRBV28	TRBJ1-4	ASGQGQLNEKLF
TRBV7-3	TRBJ2-3	ASSPGAGTDTQY
TRBV29-1	TRBJ2-2	SVAVGGANTGELF
TRBV20-1	TRBJ2-5	SASGVGEETQY
TRBV9	TRBJ1-1	ASSAGDRDTEAF